This entry is about one T cell receptor beta chain. Its antigen is undetermined. Assay used: immunoSEQ multiplex PCR; TCRdb lists only in-frame clones, some missing. The sample lists around 200,000 clones; roughly 73% were seen once. This CDR3 spans 18 amino acids. Germline assignment: CDR1 MGHRA and CDR2 YSYEKL. V lost 3 bases and J lost 6, with 24 bases in between. This record belongs to a study of cytotoxic CD8 clonotypes in ibrutinib-treated CLL. Overall study: The taking of response samples occurred after a median about 12 months of treatment, with a range of 6 to 36.

General study results and limits: Rising at ibrutinib response, clonality subsequently fell back toward baseline at progression. Clonality measured at baseline exceeded age-matched healthy donors, tracking circulating CD8+ T-cell counts.

The specimen was PBMCs, collected after 12 months of ibrutinib treatment. V gene TRBV4-1 combines with J gene TRBJ1-5, with D tentatively TRBD1 (6 bases). This TCR was recovered from a human donor with chronic lymphocytic leukemia. CDR3 residues: CASSQVLVGIEGGQPQHF. Written as DNA, the CDR3 is TGCGCCAGCAGCCAGGTTCTTGTGGGTATCGAGGGGGGTCAGCCCCAGCATTTT.